This T cell receptor beta chain was sequenced for a study of blood T cell repertoires in COVID-19. The overall study: Whether acute or convalescent, the COVID-19 samples came from the United States, Italy and Spain. Nucleic acid was either cDNA or gDNA, and it came from T cells, B-cell-depleted T cells, or PBMCs.

In the original analysis: Estimation of nucleated cell counts relied on the amplification of reference gene primers. Method: immunoSEQ multiplex PCR; TCRdb's copy keeps in-frame clones and lacks some. V and J calls and clone size come straight from that table; D and trimming were deduced from the DNA. The sample gives about 210,000 clones, approximately 83% of which show up once; roughly 2.6% is in the top ten. CDR1 is SNHLY, CDR2 FYNNEI, per germline. There are 15 residues in the CDR3. V was trimmed by 5 bases and J by 0 bases, leaving 11 bases between them. Sequencing was carried out using peripheral blood. This receptor was identified in a woman aged 40 to 50 with active or convalescent COVID-19. The chain combines TRBV2 with TRBJ1-3, with no clear D. CDR3 in DNA: TGTGCCAGCAGTCCCTCGGCGGCCTCTGGAAACACCATATATTTT. Translation: CASSPSAASGNTIYF.